This entry concerns a single T cell receptor beta chain. What it binds is unknown. This sample stems from a study of glioma-infiltrating T cells after dendritic cell vaccination. Findings and caveats of the study: Patients with more pretreatment TILs had longer time to progression and survival. Only a small number of patients had complete blood and tumor samples.

Amplification used 60 V beta primers and 13 J beta primers. Libraries were prepared by immunoSEQ multiplex PCR; TCRdb keeps only in-frame clonotypes and omits some of them. The sample shows around 83,000 clones, around 84% of them seen only once. This CDR3 comprises 15 residues. Trimming removed 6 bases from V and 3 bases from J; junction bases left unmatched: 5. CDR1 is MDHEN and CDR2 is SYDVKM in the germline V gene. The time point was: after dendritic cell vaccination, including at tumor progression/relapse. The source was blood, collected after dendritic cell vaccination. This rearrangement joins TRBV28 to TRBJ1-4, with 9 bases matching TRBD1. The origin of this receptor is a human donor with glioblastoma. CDR3 region: CASRRTGAANEKLFF. In nucleotides, the CDR3 is TGTGCCAGCAGGCGGACAGGGGCTGCTAATGAAAAACTGTTTTTT.